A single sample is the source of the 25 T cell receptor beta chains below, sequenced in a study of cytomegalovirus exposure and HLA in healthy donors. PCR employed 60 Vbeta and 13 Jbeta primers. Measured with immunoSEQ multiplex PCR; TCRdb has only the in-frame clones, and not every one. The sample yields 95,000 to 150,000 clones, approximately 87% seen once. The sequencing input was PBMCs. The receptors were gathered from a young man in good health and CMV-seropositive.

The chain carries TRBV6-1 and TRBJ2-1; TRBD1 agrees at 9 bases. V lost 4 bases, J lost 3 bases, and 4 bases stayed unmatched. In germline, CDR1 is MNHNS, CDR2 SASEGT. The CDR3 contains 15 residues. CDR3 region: CASSAGTGFYNEQFF. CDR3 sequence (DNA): TGTGCCAGCAGTGCCGGGACAGGGTTCTACAATGAGCAGTTCTTC.

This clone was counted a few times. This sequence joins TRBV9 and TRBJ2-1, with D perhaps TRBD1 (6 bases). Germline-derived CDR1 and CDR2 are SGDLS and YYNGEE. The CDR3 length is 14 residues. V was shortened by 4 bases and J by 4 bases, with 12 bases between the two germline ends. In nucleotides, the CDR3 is TGTGCCAGCAGCCCAGGGACAACGTACAATGAGCAGTTCTTC. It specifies CASSPGTTYNEQFF.

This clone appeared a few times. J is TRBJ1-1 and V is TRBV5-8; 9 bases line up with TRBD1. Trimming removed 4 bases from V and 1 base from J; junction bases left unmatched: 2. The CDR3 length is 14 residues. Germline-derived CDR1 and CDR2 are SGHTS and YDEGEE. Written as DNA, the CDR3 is TGTGCCAGCAGCGTGGGACAGGGGAACACTGAAGCTTTCTTT. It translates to CASSVGQGNTEAFF.

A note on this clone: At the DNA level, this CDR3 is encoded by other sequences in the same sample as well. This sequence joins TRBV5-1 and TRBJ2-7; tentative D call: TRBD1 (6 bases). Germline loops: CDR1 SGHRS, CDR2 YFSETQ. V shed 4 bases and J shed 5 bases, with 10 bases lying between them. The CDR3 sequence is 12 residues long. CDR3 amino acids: CASSGTGNEQYF. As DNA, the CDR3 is TGCGCCAGCAGCGGAACAGGGAACGAGCAGTACTTC.

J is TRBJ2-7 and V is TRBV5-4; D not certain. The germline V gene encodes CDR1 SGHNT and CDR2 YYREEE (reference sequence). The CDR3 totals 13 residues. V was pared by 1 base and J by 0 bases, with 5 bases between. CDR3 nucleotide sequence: TGTGCCAGCAGCTTGTCTAGCTCCTACGAGCAGTACTTC. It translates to CASSLSSSYEQYF.

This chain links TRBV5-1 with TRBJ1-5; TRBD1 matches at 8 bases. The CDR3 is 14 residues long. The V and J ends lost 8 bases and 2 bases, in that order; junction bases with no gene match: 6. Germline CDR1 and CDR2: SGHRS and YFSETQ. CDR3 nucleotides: TGCGCCAGTCGCGAGGGACAGGGCAATCAGCCCCAGCATTTT. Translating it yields CASREGQGNQPQHF. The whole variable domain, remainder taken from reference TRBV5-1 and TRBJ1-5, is KAGVTQTPRYLIKTRGQQVTLSCSPISGHRSVSWYQQTPGQGLQFLFEYFSETQRNKGNFPGRFSGRQFSNSRSEMNVSTLELGDSALYLCASREGQGNQPQHFGDGTRLSIL.

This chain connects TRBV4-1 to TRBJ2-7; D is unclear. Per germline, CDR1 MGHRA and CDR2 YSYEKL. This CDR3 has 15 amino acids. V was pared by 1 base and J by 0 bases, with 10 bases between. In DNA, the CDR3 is TGCGCCAGCAGCCAAGTCAGGTTGCCCTCCTACGAGCAGTACTTC. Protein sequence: CASSQVRLPSYEQYF.

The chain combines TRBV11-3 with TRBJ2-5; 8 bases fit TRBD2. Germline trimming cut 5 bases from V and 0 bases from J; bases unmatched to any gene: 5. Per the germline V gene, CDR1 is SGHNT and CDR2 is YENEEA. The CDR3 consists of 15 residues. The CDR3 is CASSTGTRDQETQYF. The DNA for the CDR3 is TGTGCCAGCAGCACCGGGACTAGGGACCAAGAGACCCAGTACTTC.

CDR3 coding DNA: TGTGCCAGCACCCTGGCTAGCGGGGTTCACGAGCAGTACTTC. Translating it yields CASTLASGVHEQYF. V is TRBV5-8 and J is TRBJ2-7; 9 bases are shared with TRBD2. V lost 6 bases to trimming and J lost 5 bases; unmatched junction nucleotides: 9. The CDR3 length is 14 residues. Germline V CDR1 and CDR2: SGHTS, YDEGEE. The full variable domain, with the rest looked up from reference TRBV5-8 and TRBJ2-7, is EAGVTQSPTHLIKTRGQQATLRCSPISGHTSVYWYQQALGLGLQFLLWYDEGEERNRGNFPPRFSGRQFPNYSSELNVNALELEDSALYLCASTLASGVHEQYFGPGTRLTVT.

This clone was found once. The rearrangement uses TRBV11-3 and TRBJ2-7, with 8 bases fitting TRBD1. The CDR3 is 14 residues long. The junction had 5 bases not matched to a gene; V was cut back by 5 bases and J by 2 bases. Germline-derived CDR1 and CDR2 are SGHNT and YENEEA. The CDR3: CASSLGTGPYEQYF. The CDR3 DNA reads TGTGCCAGCAGCCTCGGGACAGGACCCTACGAGCAGTACTTC.

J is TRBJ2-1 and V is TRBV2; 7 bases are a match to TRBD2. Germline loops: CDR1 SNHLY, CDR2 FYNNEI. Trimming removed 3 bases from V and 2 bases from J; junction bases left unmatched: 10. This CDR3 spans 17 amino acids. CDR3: CASSEPVRGITYNEQFF. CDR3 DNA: TGTGCCAGCAGTGAGCCGGTGCGGGGGATTACCTACAATGAGCAGTTCTTC.

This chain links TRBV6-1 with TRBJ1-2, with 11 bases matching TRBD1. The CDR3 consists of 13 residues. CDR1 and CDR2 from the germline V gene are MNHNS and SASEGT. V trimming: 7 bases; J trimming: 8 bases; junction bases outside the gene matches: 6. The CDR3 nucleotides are TGTGCCAGCATCGGACAGGGGGCGGAAGGCTACACCTTC. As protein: CASIGQGAEGYTF.

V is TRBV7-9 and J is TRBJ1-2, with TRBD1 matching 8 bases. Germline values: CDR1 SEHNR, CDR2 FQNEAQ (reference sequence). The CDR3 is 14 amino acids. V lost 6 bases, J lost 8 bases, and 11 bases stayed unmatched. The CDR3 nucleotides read TGTGCCAGCAGTTCCTCAGGGGGCGCTGGGGGCTACACCTTC. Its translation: CASSSSGGAGGYTF.

CDR3 nucleotide sequence: TGTGCCAGTAGACAGGGCGAGAGCAATCAGCCCCAGCATTTT. It is translated as CASRQGESNQPQHF. The chain links TRBV19 to TRBJ1-5; possibly TRBD1 for D (6 bases). The CDR3 loop spans 14 amino acids. V was trimmed by 6 bases and J by 1 base, leaving 10 bases between them. Germline V gene sequence: CDR1 LNHDA, CDR2 SQIVND (reference sequence). The full variable domain, its missing parts supplied by reference TRBV19 and TRBJ1-5, is DGGITQSPKYLFRKEGQNVTLSCEQNLNHDAMYWYRQDPGQGLRLIYYSQIVNDFQKGDIAEGYSVSREKKESFPLTVTSAQKNPTAFYLCASRQGESNQPQHFGDGTRLSIL.

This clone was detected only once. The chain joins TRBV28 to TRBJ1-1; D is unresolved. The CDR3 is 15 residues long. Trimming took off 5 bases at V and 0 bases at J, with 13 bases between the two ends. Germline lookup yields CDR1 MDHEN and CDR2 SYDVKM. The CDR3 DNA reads TGTGCCAGCAGTGTACGACATCAGCTGAACACTGAAGCTTTCTTT. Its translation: CASSVRHQLNTEAFF.

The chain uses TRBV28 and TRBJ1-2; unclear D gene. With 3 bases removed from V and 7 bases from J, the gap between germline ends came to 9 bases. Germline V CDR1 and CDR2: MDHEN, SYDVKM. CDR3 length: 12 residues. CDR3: CASSLAGGGYTF. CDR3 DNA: TGTGCCAGCAGTTTGGCGGGAGGTGGCTACACCTTC.

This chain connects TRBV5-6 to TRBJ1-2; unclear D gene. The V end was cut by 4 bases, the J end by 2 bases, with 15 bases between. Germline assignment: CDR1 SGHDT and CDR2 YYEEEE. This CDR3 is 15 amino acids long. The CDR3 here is CASSLLTSSNYGYTF. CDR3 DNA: TGTGCCAGCAGCCTCCTGACAAGTTCCAACTATGGCTACACCTTC.

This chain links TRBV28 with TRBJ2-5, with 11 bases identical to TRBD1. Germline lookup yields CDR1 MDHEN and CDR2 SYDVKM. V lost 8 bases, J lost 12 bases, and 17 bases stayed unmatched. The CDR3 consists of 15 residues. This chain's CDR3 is CASSGTGGNYDEEYF. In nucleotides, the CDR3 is TGTGCCAGCTCTGGGACAGGGGGTAACTATGACGAGGAGTACTTC.

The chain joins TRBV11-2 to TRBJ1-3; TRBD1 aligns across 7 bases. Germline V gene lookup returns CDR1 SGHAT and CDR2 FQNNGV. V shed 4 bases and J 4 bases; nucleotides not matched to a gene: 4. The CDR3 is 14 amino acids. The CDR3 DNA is TGTGCCAGCAGCTCCCCGGGACAGGGAAACACCATATATTTT. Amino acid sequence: CASSSPGQGNTIYF. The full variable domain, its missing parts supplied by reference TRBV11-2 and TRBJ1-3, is EAGVAQSPRYKIIEKRQSVAFWCNPISGHATLYWYQQILGQGPKLLIQFQNNGVVDDSQLPKDRFSAERLKGVDSTLKIQPAKLEDSAVYLCASSSPGQGNTIYFGEGSWLTVV.

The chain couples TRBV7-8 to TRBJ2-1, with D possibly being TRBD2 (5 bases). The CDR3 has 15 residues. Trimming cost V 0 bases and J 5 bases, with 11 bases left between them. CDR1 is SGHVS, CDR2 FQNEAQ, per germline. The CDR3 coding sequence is TGTGCCAGCAGCTTAGCAGGGCGGGCCGACAATGAGCAGTTCTTC. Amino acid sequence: CASSLAGRADNEQFF.

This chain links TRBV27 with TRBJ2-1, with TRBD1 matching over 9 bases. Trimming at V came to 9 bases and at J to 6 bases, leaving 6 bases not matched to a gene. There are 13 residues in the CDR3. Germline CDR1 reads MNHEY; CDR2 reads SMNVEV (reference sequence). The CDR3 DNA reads TGTGCCAGTCGGACAGGGGCGATCAATGAGCAGTTCTTC. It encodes CASRTGAINEQFF.

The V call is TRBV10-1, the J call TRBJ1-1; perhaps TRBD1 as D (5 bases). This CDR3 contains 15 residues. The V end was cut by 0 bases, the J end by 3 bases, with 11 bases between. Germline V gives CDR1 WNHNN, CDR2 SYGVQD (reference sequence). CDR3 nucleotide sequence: TGCGCCAGCAGTGAGTCGTGGGGCGCGGACACTGAAGCTTTCTTT. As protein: CASSESWGADTEAFF.

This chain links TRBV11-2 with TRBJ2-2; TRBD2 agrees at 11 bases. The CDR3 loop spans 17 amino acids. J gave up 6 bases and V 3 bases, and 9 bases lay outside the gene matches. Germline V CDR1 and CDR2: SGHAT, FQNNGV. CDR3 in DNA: TGTGCCAGCAGCTTTTTTAATAGCGGGGGGGCTTCCGGGGAGCTGTTTTTT. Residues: CASSFFNSGGASGELFF.

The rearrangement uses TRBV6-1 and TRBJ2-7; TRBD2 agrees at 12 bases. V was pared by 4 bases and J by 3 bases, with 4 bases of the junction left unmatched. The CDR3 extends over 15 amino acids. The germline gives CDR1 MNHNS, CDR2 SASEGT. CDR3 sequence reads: CASSVPSGGGYEQYF. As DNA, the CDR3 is TGTGCCAGCAGTGTCCCTAGCGGGGGGGGCTACGAGCAGTACTTC.

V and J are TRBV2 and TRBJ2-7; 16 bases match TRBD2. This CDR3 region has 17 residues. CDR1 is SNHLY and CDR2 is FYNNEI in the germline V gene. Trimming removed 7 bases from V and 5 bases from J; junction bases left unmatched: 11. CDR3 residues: CASNPGLAGGPFHEQYF. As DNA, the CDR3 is TGTGCCAGCAACCCGGGACTAGCGGGGGGGCCCTTCCACGAGCAGTACTTC.